The 10 T cell receptor beta chains reported below all come from one sample, sequenced in a study of T-cell reconstitution after alpha-beta-depleted transplantation in children (dated by TCRdb to 2016 to 2018). Library creation used PCR. These reads were obtained on an Illumina HiSeq 2500. Molecular barcoding was employed in the preparation of TCR libraries, with unique molecular identifiers being used to normalize TCRbeta repertoire quantification. TCRdb redid the processing of the public reads, applying fastp at Q25 and MiXCR, and retained in-frame beta chains. Merged by CDR3 protein, the rows form single entries marked with the most common genes and DNA. This sample gives approximately 350,000 distinct CDR3 sequences in total; around 16% of them show up just once. The ten largest make up approximately 38% of the sample. The treatment or condition label here, explained by the study, means: allogeneic hematopoietic cell transplantation with graft depleted of TCRalphabeta T cells and CD19 B cells.

Source: PBMCs, mostly from graft donor cells, taken 360 days after TCRalphabeta/CD19-depleted stem cell transplant. These receptors were collected from a male patient aged 2 to 10 who had a stem cell transplant for acute lymphoblastic leukemia, so the T cells may come from the graft donor.

The table lists this clonotype with a few counts. The V gene is TRBV5-1, the J gene TRBJ2-2; TRBD1 agrees at 7 bases. The CDR3 totals 14 residues. Germline CDR1 is SGHRS and CDR2 is YFSETQ. The V and J ends lost 0 bases and 6 bases, in that order; junction bases with no gene match: 2. DNA for the CDR3: TGCGCCAGCAGCTTGGCTACAGGGGCCGGGGAGCTGTTTTTT. This sequence encodes CASSLATGAGELFF.

This clonotype was observed a handful of times. The V call is TRBV24-1, the J call TRBJ2-1; 7 bases agree with TRBD2. V lost 6 bases to trimming and J lost 5 bases; unmatched junction nucleotides: 6. This CDR3 spans 14 amino acids. The V gene's germline CDR1 is KGHDR and CDR2 SFDVKD. The DNA for the CDR3 is TGTGCCACCAGTCCAGCGGGATCCCACAATGAGCAGTTCTTC. This translates into CATSPAGSHNEQFF.

V gene TRBV12-3 or TRBV12-4 combines with J gene TRBJ1-5, with D maybe TRBD1 (6 bases). The CDR3 is made up of 16 amino acids. Trimming removed 3 bases from V and 7 bases from J, with 19 bases in between. This CDR3 reads CASSFRGGRARQPQHF. CDR3 DNA sequence: TGTGCCAGCAGTTTCCGGGGGGGGCGCGCTCGGCAGCCCCAGCATTTT.

V usage is TRBV20-1 and J usage is TRBJ1-5; D not certain. Germline CDR1 and CDR2: DFQATT and SNEGSKA (reference sequence). The CDR3 is made up of 14 amino acids. Trimming took 0 bases from V and 9 from J, leaving 15 bases between them. CDR3 sequence reads: CSARDYRKGGPQHF. The CDR3 bases are TGCAGTGCTAGAGATTACCGGAAAGGCGGGCCCCAGCATTTT.

This clonotype was picked up a small number of times. The chain joins TRBV10-3 to TRBJ2-3; unclear D gene. The CDR3 covers 15 residues. From germline, CDR1 is ENHRY and CDR2 SYGVKD. The V end lost 6 bases, the J end lost 0 bases, and 13 bases lay between the germline ends. As DNA, the CDR3 is TGTGCCATCAGCGCTGGAGCTTCTAGCACAGATACGCAGTATTTT. It specifies CAISAGASSTDTQYF.

This clonotype was seen ten or more times. This chain uses TRBV28 with TRBJ1-2; D gene uncertain. This CDR3 comprises 14 residues. From germline, CDR1 is MDHEN and CDR2 SYDVKM. V lost 8 bases, J lost 4 bases, and 17 bases lay in between. DNA for the CDR3: TGTGCCAGCTTAGCTGGAGGGTTCCTCTATGGCTACACCTTC. Translating gives CASLAGGFLYGYTF.

This chain joins TRBV30 and TRBJ2-3; TRBD2 matches 11 bases. The CDR3 has 15 amino acids. The V gene end was trimmed by 3 bases and the J gene end by 4 bases; junction bases not matched to a gene: 6. Germline loops: CDR1 GTSNPN, CDR2 SVGIG (reference sequence). The CDR3 DNA follows: TGTGCCTGGAGCGCGACTAGCGGGGCCGCAGATACGCAGTATTTT. It is translated as CAWSATSGAADTQYF.

This clonotype was counted only a few times. The rearrangement joins TRBV7-2 to TRBJ2-5, with TRBD2 matching over 7 bases. The CDR3 is 16 amino acids. Looked up from germline, CDR1 is SGHTA and CDR2 is FQGNSA. V gave up 5 bases and J gave up 2 bases; unmatched junction bases: 11. The CDR3 DNA reads TGTGCCAGCAGCCCAGGCGGGGGTCGGGGACAAGAGACCCAGTACTTC. Protein sequence: CASSPGGGRGQETQYF.

The chain uses TRBV15 and TRBJ2-3, with TRBD1 as a possible D gene (6 bases). With 0 bases removed from V and 4 bases from J, the gap between germline ends came to 17 bases. CDR3 size: 17 residues. Looked up from germline, CDR1 is LNHNV and CDR2 is YYDKDF (reference sequence). The CDR3 DNA reads as TGTGCCACCAGCAGAGAACAGGGACGTAGTTGGGCAGATACGCAGTATTTT. Its protein is CATSREQGRSWADTQYF. The full variable domain, with the rest looked up from reference TRBV15 and TRBJ2-3, is DAMVIQNPRYQVTQFGKPVTLSCSQTLNHNVMYWYQQKSSQAPKLLFHYYDKDFNNEADTPDNFQSRRPNTSFCFLDIRSPGLGDTAMYLCATSREQGRSWADTQYFGPGTRLTVL.

The chain links TRBV15 to TRBJ2-4; TRBD1 matches 7 bases. The V segment lost 2 bases and the J segment 15 bases; nucleotides outside the gene matches: 19. Germline-derived CDR1 and CDR2 are LNHNV and YYDKDF (reference sequence). The CDR3 totals 16 residues. DNA for the CDR3: TGTGCCACCAGCAGACATGACCGGGGACAGAAAACATTTGGGTACTTC. Encoded protein: CATSRHDRGQKTFGYF.